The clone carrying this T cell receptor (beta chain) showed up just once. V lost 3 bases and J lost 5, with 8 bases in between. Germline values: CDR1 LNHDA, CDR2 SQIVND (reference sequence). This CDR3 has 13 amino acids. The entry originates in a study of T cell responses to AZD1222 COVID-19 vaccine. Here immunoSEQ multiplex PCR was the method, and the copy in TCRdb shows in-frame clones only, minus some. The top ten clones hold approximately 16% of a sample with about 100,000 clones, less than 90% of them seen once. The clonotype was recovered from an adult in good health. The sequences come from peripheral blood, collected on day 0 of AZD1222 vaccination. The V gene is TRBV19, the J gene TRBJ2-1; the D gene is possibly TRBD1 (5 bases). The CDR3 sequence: CASSIGANNEQFF. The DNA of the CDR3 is TGTGCCAGTAGTATTGGGGCTAACAATGAGCAGTTCTTC.